This is a list of T cell receptor beta chains from one sample in a study of cytotoxic CD8 clonotypes in ibrutinib-treated CLL. The repertoire was sequenced with immunoSEQ multiplex PCR; TCRdb's copy has only in-frame clones and lacks some. The sample consists of approximately 340,000 clones, 67% of them appearing once. Sequencing used PBMCs, obtained after 36 months of ibrutinib treatment. The receptors here all came from a human donor with chronic lymphocytic leukemia. The CDR3 runs from the conserved cysteine through the conserved F or W. The D gene is left open where the match is weak. Rows give clone size only sometimes, using once, few, many, or a class for an expanded clone.

d_gene	v_gene	j_gene	abundance	CDR3aa	CDR3nt
TRBD1	TRBV7-2	TRBJ2-1	.	CASSPRTGLYNEQFF	TGTGCCAGCAGCCCCCGGACAGGGTTATACAATGAGCAGTTCTTC
TRBD1	TRBV2	TRBJ1-3	.	CASGEGARGNTIYF	TGTGCCAGCGGAGAGGGGGCGCGCGGAAACACCATATATTTT
TRBD2	TRBV27	TRBJ2-4	.	CASRELAGGPGNIQYF	TGTGCCAGCAGGGAACTAGCGGGGGGCCCGGGAAACATTCAGTACTTC
.	TRBV29-1	TRBJ2-7	.	CSVGGGDLSYEQYF	TGCAGCGTTGGAGGGGGGGATCTCTCCTACGAGCAGTACTTC
TRBD2	TRBV28	TRBJ2-7	.	CASSLPSGYEQYF	TGTGCCAGCAGTTTACCTAGCGGCTACGAGCAGTACTTC
TRBD1	TRBV2	TRBJ2-2	few	CASSDRDRANTGELFF	TGTGCCAGCAGTGATCGGGACAGGGCGAACACCGGGGAGCTGTTTTTT
.	TRBV6-6	TRBJ2-7	.	CASSLPGVYEQYF	TGTGCCAGCAGTTTGCCGGGAGTATACGAGCAGTACTTC
.	TRBV4-1	TRBJ2-1	.	CASSQEGVTYNEQFF	TGCGCCAGCAGCCAAGAAGGGGTGACCTACAATGAGCAGTTCTTC
.	TRBV20-1	TRBJ1-3	.	CSAIQGYTIYF	TGCAGTGCTATACAGGGATACACCATATATTTT
TRBD1	TRBV6-1	TRBJ1-6	.	CASSDDSGQRRLSRNSPLHF	TGTGCCAGCAGTGATGATTCGGGACAGAGGAGGCTTAGTCGAAATTCACCCCTCCACTTT
TRBD1	TRBV6-5	TRBJ1-1	.	CASSQRGGRNTEAFF	TGTGCCAGCAGTCAAAGAGGGGGCCGCAACACTGAAGCTTTCTTT
TRBD1	TRBV7-6	TRBJ2-5	.	CASSLLIQGVRETQYF	TGTGCCAGCAGCTTATTAATCCAGGGGGTAAGGGAGACCCAGTACTTC
.	TRBV7-2	TRBJ2-3	.	CASSLARREQYF	TGTGCCAGCAGCTTAGCGCGGCGGGAGCAGTATTTT
.	TRBV28	TRBJ1-4	.	CASSWGANEKLFF	TGTGCCAGCAGCTGGGGGGCGAATGAAAAACTGTTTTTT
.	TRBV6-1	TRBJ1-2	.	CASRVQGGDYGYTF	TGTGCCAGCAGAGTACAGGGAGGTGACTATGGCTACACCTTC
.	TRBV7-8	TRBJ2-7	few	CASSLANSILSYEQYF	TGTGCCAGCAGCTTAGCGAATAGCATACTCTCCTACGAGCAGTACTTC
TRBD2	TRBV7-9	TRBJ2-3	.	CARHFIPTSEDTQYF	TGTGCCAGGCATTTTATCCCGACTAGCGAAGATACGCAGTATTTT
.	TRBV27	TRBJ2-1	.	CASSFRGSEQFF	TGTGCCAGCAGTTTTAGGGGATCTGAGCAGTTCTTC
.	TRBV9	TRBJ2-2	.	CASSFRGGRSNTGELFF	TGTGCCAGCAGCTTCCGCGGGGGCAGGTCGAACACCGGGGAGCTGTTTTTT
.	TRBV6-5	TRBJ2-1	.	CASSYLVGGEQFF	TGTGCCAGCAGTTACCTCGTCGGGGGTGAGCAGTTCTTC
TRBD2	TRBV7-6	TRBJ2-2	.	CASSLGAGATTGELFF	TGTGCCAGCAGCTTAGGAGCGGGGGCCACGACCGGGGAGCTGTTTTTT
TRBD1	TRBV5-4	TRBJ2-5	.	CASSPIRQNRDRQETQYF	TGTGCCAGCAGCCCAATCCGGCAAAACCGGGACAGACAAGAGACCCAGTACTTC
.	TRBV5-4	TRBJ1-2	.	CASSLTDLEEGYTF	TGTGCCAGCAGCCTAACCGATCTTGAGGAGGGCTACACCTTC
.	TRBV19	TRBJ1-6	few	CASSIDRQGNSPLHF	TGTGCCAGTAGTATAGATCGGCAGGGGAATTCACCCCTCCACTTT
TRBD1	TRBV9	TRBJ2-7	.	CASSARTGAYVEQYF	TGTGCCAGCAGCGCTCGGACAGGGGCGTACGTGGAGCAGTACTTC
TRBD1	TRBV19	TRBJ1-5	.	CASSEGGRGSQPQHF	TGTGCCAGTAGTGAAGGCGGCAGGGGGAGTCAGCCCCAGCATTTT
TRBD1	TRBV5-6	TRBJ1-1	.	CASSRGQGREGTEAFF	TGTGCCAGCAGCAGGGGACAGGGCCGGGAAGGCACTGAAGCTTTCTTT
.	TRBV7-2	TRBJ1-1	few	CASSRNRALGGEAFF	TGTGCCAGCAGCCGAAACAGGGCCCTCGGGGGTGAAGCTTTCTTT
.	TRBV4-1	TRBJ1-2	few	CASSGGTYLSGYTF	TGCGCCAGCAGCGGGGGGACTTACCTATCGGGCTACACCTTC
.	TRBV7-2	TRBJ2-2	.	CASSLRRQMNTGELFF	TGTGCCAGCAGCTTAAGGAGACAGATGAACACCGGGGAGCTGTTTTTT
.	TRBV7-2	TRBJ2-7	.	CASSFVGSLYEQYF	TGTGCCAGCAGCTTCGTCGGGAGTTTATACGAGCAGTACTTC
TRBD1	TRBV28	TRBJ1-1	few	CASQPTGADEAFF	TGTGCCTCCCAACCGACAGGGGCCGATGAAGCTTTCTTT
TRBD1	TRBV19	TRBJ2-5	.	CASSVQGVGETQYF	TGTGCCAGTAGTGTCCAGGGGGTGGGAGAGACCCAGTACTTC
.	TRBV2	TRBJ2-2	.	CASSPGTTTGELFF	TGTGCCAGCAGCCCCGGGACAACCACCGGGGAGCTGTTTTTT
.	TRBV5-1	TRBJ2-7	.	CASSFWGTNYEQYF	TGCGCCAGCAGCTTCTGGGGTACCAACTACGAGCAGTACTTC
TRBD2	TRBV11-2	TRBJ2-7	.	CASSGLAGAYEQYF	TGTGCCAGCAGCGGACTAGCGGGGGCCTACGAGCAGTACTTC
TRBD2	TRBV29-1	TRBJ2-1	.	CSVDSGSRGVSEQFF	TGCAGCGTTGACAGCGGGAGTAGGGGGGTGAGTGAGCAGTTCTTC
TRBD1	TRBV28	TRBJ1-4	few	CASSLVGGQGNEKLFF	TGTGCCAGCAGTTTAGTTGGGGGACAGGGTAATGAAAAACTGTTTTTT
TRBD1	TRBV27	TRBJ1-3	.	CASSLTGAGNTIYF	TGTGCCAGCAGTTTAACAGGGGCTGGAAACACCATATATTTT
TRBD1	TRBV15	TRBJ2-7	.	CATSRGTGWDYEQYF	TGTGCCACCAGCAGGGGGACAGGGTGGGACTACGAGCAGTACTTC